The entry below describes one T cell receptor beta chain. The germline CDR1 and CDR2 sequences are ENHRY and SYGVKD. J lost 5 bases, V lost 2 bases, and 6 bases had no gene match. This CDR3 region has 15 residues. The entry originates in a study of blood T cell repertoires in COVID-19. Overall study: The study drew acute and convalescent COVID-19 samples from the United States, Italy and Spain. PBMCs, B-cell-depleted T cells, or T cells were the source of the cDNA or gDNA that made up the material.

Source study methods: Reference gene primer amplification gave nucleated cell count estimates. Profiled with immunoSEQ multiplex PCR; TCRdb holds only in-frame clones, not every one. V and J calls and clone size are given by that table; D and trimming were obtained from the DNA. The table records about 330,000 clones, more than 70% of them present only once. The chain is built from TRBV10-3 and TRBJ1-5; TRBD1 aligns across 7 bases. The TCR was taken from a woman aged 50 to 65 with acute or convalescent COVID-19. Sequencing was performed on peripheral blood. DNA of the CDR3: TGTGCCATCAGTGAGGCGGGGACAGACCATCAGCCCCAGCATTTT. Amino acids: CAISEAGTDHQPQHF.